These 9 T cell receptor beta chains came from one sample sequenced in a study of cytomegalovirus exposure and HLA in healthy donors. Method: immunoSEQ multiplex PCR; TCRdb's copy keeps in-frame clones and lacks some. The sample consists of tens of thousands of clones, around 94% of them appearing once. Sequences were obtained from PBMCs. These receptors came from a young woman in good health and CMV-seropositive.

CDR3 protein: CASSPGLRLSSTDTQYF. The CDR3 nucleotides are TGCGCCAGCAGCCCGGGACTGCGGCTTTCTAGCACAGATACGCAGTATTTT. This chain joins TRBV5-1 and TRBJ2-3; D is possibly TRBD2 (6 bases). The CDR3 extends over 17 amino acids. The germline gives CDR1 SGHRS, CDR2 YFSETQ. Between the trimmed V and J ends, which lost 4 bases and 0 bases, there was a span of 18 bases. The whole variable domain, remainder taken from reference TRBV5-1 and TRBJ2-3, is KAGVTQTPRYLIKTRGQQVTLSCSPISGHRSVSWYQQTPGQGLQFLFEYFSETQRNKGNFPGRFSGRQFSNSRSEMNVSTLELGDSALYLCASSPGLRLSSTDTQYFGPGTRLTVL.

Here the CDR3 DNA reads TGTGCCAGCAGCTCGGACAGTAGCAATCAGCCCCAGCATTTT. Translated: CASSSDSSNQPQHF. V is TRBV7-2 and J is TRBJ1-5; TRBD1 is a possible D gene (6 bases). V was trimmed by 4 bases and J by 0 bases, leaving 7 bases between them. The CDR3 has 14 residues. Germline lookup yields CDR1 SGHTA and CDR2 FQGNSA.

The genes are TRBV5-1 and TRBJ2-3; D remains unclear. The CDR3 runs to 14 residues. Between the trimmed V and J ends, which lost 0 bases and 8 bases, there was a span of 13 bases. Germline CDR1 is SGHRS and CDR2 is YFSETQ. Here the CDR3 reads CASSLEESRPTQYF. The CDR3 DNA reads TGCGCCAGCAGCTTGGAAGAGTCGAGGCCTACGCAGTATTTT.

This chain links TRBV6-4 with TRBJ2-1; the D gene is possibly TRBD1 (6 bases). The ends were cut back, 0 bases at V and 9 bases at J, with 15 bases in the middle. The CDR3 covers 15 residues. The germline gives CDR1 MRHNA, CDR2 SNTAGT. This CDR3 is CASSDSGRRGGEQFF. DNA for the CDR3: TGTGCCAGCAGTGACTCGGGAAGGCGAGGGGGTGAGCAGTTCTTC.

The chain couples TRBV5-6 to TRBJ2-7, with D tentatively TRBD2 (8 bases). The germline CDR1 and CDR2 sequences are SGHDT and YYEEEE. The V gene lost 4 bases and the J gene lost 4 bases, with 24 bases spanning the gap. The CDR3 totals 17 residues. The DNA for the CDR3 is TGTGCCAGCAGCCCAGGGGGGGCGGGAGGTAAGAGTTACGAGCAGTACTTC. Residues: CASSPGGAGGKSYEQYF. Full variable domain (outside the CDR3, taken from reference TRBV5-6 and TRBJ2-7): DAGVTQSPTHLIKTRGQQVTLRCSPKSGHDTVSWYQQALGQGPQFIFQYYEEEERQRGNFPDRFSGHQFPNYSSELNVNALLLGDSALYLCASSPGGAGGKSYEQYFGPGTRLTVT.

The chain is built from TRBV6-1 and TRBJ1-5; 11 nucleotides align to TRBD1. Trimming took 0 bases from V and 6 from J; bases not matched to a gene: 7. CDR3 length equals 17 residues. CDR1 is MNHNS, CDR2 SASEGT, per germline. CDR3 protein: CASSEAEDRGHSQPQHF. The CDR3 DNA sequence: TGTGCCAGCAGTGAAGCCGAGGACAGGGGGCATTCTCAGCCCCAGCATTTT.

CDR3 nucleotides: TGTGCCAGCAGAAGAGACAGTTTCTCTGGAAACACCATATATTTT. Its protein is CASRRDSFSGNTIYF. The chain has TRBV6-5 and TRBJ1-3, with a weak D call TRBD1 (5 bases). The CDR3 spans 15 residues. Trimming took 6 bases from V and 0 from J, leaving 12 bases between them. CDR1 MNHEY and CDR2 SVGAGI come from the germline V gene.

The chain has TRBV19 and TRBJ1-5, with D possibly matching TRBD1 (5 bases). The CDR3 length is 14 residues. Trimming removed 6 bases at V and 5 bases at J, with 14 bases between. Looked up from germline, CDR1 is LNHDA and CDR2 is SQIVND (reference sequence). CDR3 coding DNA: TGTGCCAGTAGGGAGGGACTTGGCTATCAGCCCCAGCATTTT. The encoded protein is CASREGLGYQPQHF.

J is TRBJ2-7 and V is TRBV6-1; D is ambiguous. The CDR3 length is 13 residues. The V and J ends lost 1 base and 4 bases respectively, with 8 bases between them. CDR1 MNHNS and CDR2 SASEGT come from the germline V gene. CDR3 coding DNA: TGTGCCAGCAGTGAAGTTTCGGGTTACGAGCAGTACTTC. Translating it yields CASSEVSGYEQYF.